Below are 13 T cell receptor beta chains sequenced from a single sample in a study of cytomegalovirus exposure and HLA in healthy donors. The PCR contained 60 Vbeta and 13 Jbeta primers. Only in-frame clones appear in the TCRdb table, and some are missing; sequencing was by immunoSEQ multiplex PCR. In the table there are about 140,000 clones, 82% of which are singletons. The material sequenced was PBMCs. The receptors stem from a man aged 25-45 years in good health and CMV-seropositive.

This chain links TRBV4-1 with TRBJ1-6; 8 bases match TRBD1. The CDR3 sequence is 16 residues long. Losses at the gene ends were 4 bases for V and 8 bases for J; bases not matched to a gene: 10. Germline V gene lookup returns CDR1 MGHRA and CDR2 YSYEKL. The CDR3 loop is CASSPTGEANHSPLHF. The CDR3, as DNA: TGCGCCAGCAGCCCGACAGGGGAGGCAAATCATTCACCCCTCCACTTT.

This chain uses TRBV7-9 with TRBJ1-2; D may be TRBD1 (6 bases). The CDR3 extends over 15 amino acids. CDR1 and CDR2 (germline): SEHNR, FQNEAQ (reference sequence). The germline V and J ends were trimmed by 1 base and 0 bases, with 9 bases remaining between them. The CDR3 here is CASSLGGGPNYGYTF. The CDR3 DNA sequence: TGTGCCAGCAGCTTAGGAGGGGGACCTAACTATGGCTACACCTTC.

The V call is TRBV6-9, the J call TRBJ2-5; D gene uncertain. The DNA end is a closer match to TRBJ2-7, so the J assignment may be wrong. The CDR3 loop spans 16 amino acids. Germline V gene sequence: CDR1 MNHGY, CDR2 SVAAGI. The CDR3 bases are TGTGCCAGCACCACCCCCGTGTCCCTGCTATCCTACGAGCAGTACTTC. Protein sequence: CASTTPVSLLSYEQYF.

The chain combines TRBV6-1 with TRBJ1-1; 8 bases agree with TRBD1. V was clipped by 6 bases and J by 4 bases; unmatched bases: 7. Germline assignment: CDR1 MNHNS and CDR2 SASEGT. CDR3 size: 14 residues. This CDR3 is CASRDREGGTEAFF. Here the CDR3 DNA reads TGTGCCAGCAGGGACAGGGAGGGGGGCACTGAAGCTTTCTTT.

The CDR3 reads CASRPTVGGTEAFF. As DNA, the CDR3 is TGTGCCAGCAGGCCAACCGTAGGGGGCACTGAAGCTTTCTTT. The chain employs TRBV6-6 and TRBJ1-1; perhaps TRBD1 as D (6 bases). Germline CDR1 reads MNHNY; CDR2 reads SVGAGI (reference sequence). The CDR3 runs 14 residues. Trimming removed 6 bases at V and 4 bases at J, with 15 bases between.

The V and J genes are TRBV5-1 and TRBJ1-3; 8 nucleotides agree with TRBD1. From germline, CDR1 is SGHRS and CDR2 YFSETQ. The CDR3 is 14 amino acids. The V and J ends lost 3 bases and 4 bases, in that order; junction bases with no gene match: 3. The CDR3: CASSSGGEGNTIYF. DNA of the CDR3: TGCGCCAGCAGCTCAGGGGGCGAGGGAAACACCATATATTTT.

This sequence joins TRBV30 and TRBJ2-1, with a tentative D call TRBD1 (6 bases). The CDR3 is made up of 13 amino acids. Germline V gene data show CDR1 as GTSNPN and CDR2 as SVGIG (reference sequence). With 0 bases removed from V and 9 bases from J, the gap between germline ends came to 12 bases. CDR3 residues: CAWSVQGGSEQFF. CDR3 nucleotide sequence: TGTGCCTGGAGTGTACAGGGTGGGAGTGAGCAGTTCTTC.

The V call is TRBV27, the J call TRBJ2-2; possible D gene TRBD2, 5 bases. Germline CDR1 MNHEY, CDR2 SMNVEV (reference sequence). The CDR3 has 14 residues. The V end was cut by 8 bases, the J end by 7 bases, with 17 bases between. Here the CDR3 DNA reads TGTGCCAGCTGGGAGCTCCTTCGTAACGGGGAGCTGTTTTTT. Translating it yields CASWELLRNGELFF.

The chain uses TRBV6-6 and TRBJ2-1; D is uncertain. V was shortened by 6 bases and J by 10 bases, with 13 bases between the two germline ends. Germline lookup yields CDR1 MNHNY and CDR2 SVGAGI (reference sequence). CDR3 size: 12 residues. CDR3 sequence reads: CASSLALREQFF. In DNA form, the CDR3 reads TGTGCCAGCAGCCTCGCTCTACGGGAGCAGTTCTTC.

The CDR3 protein is CASSLGGQGLNEQFF. As DNA, the CDR3 is TGTGCCAGCAGCTTAGGGGGACAGGGATTGAATGAGCAGTTCTTC. The genes are TRBV7-6 and TRBJ2-1; 9 nucleotides line up with TRBD1. V dropped 1 base and J dropped 7; count of bases not matched to a gene: 5. The CDR3 totals 15 residues. Germline V gene sequence: CDR1 SGHVS, CDR2 FNYEAQ. Complete variable domain (other parts from reference TRBV7-6 and TRBJ2-1): GAGVSQSPRYKVTKRGQDVALRCDPISGHVSLYWYRQALGQGPEFLTYFNYEAQQDKSGLPNDRFSAERPEGSISTLTIQRTEQRDSAMYRCASSLGGQGLNEQFFGPGTRLTVL.

The chain is built from TRBV2 and TRBJ1-6; TRBD1 aligns across 8 bases. Germline V gives CDR1 SNHLY, CDR2 FYNNEI. Trimming removed 2 bases from V and 10 bases from J; junction bases left unmatched: 7. The CDR3 is 15 residues long. Here the CDR3 reads CASSEQQGGRSPLHF. Here the CDR3 DNA reads TGTGCCAGCAGTGAACAACAGGGGGGCAGATCACCCCTCCACTTT.

The chain is built from TRBV11-2 and TRBJ2-3, with D possibly being TRBD2 (6 bases). This CDR3 has 15 residues. Trimming left V 0 bases short and J 1 base short, with 8 bases between. Looked up from germline, CDR1 is SGHAT and CDR2 is FQNNGV. The CDR3 reads CASSLEPGGTDTQYF. In DNA, the CDR3 is TGTGCCAGCAGCTTAGAGCCGGGAGGCACAGATACGCAGTATTTT. Full variable domain (missing parts from reference TRBV11-2 and TRBJ2-3): EAGVAQSPRYKIIEKRQSVAFWCNPISGHATLYWYQQILGQGPKLLIQFQNNGVVDDSQLPKDRFSAERLKGVDSTLKIQPAKLEDSAVYLCASSLEPGGTDTQYFGPGTRLTVL.

This chain connects TRBV7-2 to TRBJ1-2; D is perhaps TRBD1 (5 bases). From germline, CDR1 is SGHTA and CDR2 FQGNSA. V was pared by 10 bases and J by 4 bases, with 19 bases between. This CDR3 is 14 amino acids long. The CDR3 reads CANPGRGLSYGYTF. CDR3 nucleotide sequence: TGTGCCAACCCAGGGCGGGGTCTCTCCTATGGCTACACCTTC.